These 27 T cell receptor beta chains originate from one sample sequenced in a study of T-cell reconstitution after alpha-beta-depleted transplantation in children. Unique molecular identifiers were built into the TCRbeta library. Using its own MiXCR run on the PCR reads, TCRdb lists one record per CDR3 protein. The sample comprises 550,000 to 800,000 distinct CDR3 sequences, around 12% of which are singletons, and 0.79% rests with the top ten. This specimen was PBMCs, taken before TCRalphabeta/CD19-depleted stem cell transplant. These receptors all stem from a girl aged 2-10 years with congenital amegakaryocytic thrombocytopenia, due to receive a stem cell transplant.

V and J are TRBV18 and TRBJ2-5; D remains unclear. The CDR3 is 16 residues long. Germline V CDR1 and CDR2: KGHSH, LQKENI. V was trimmed by 5 bases and J by 2 bases, leaving 18 bases between them. CDR3 DNA sequence: TGTGCCAGCTCAGCAGCTGGTCTACTCCCACAAGAGACCCAGTACTTC. As protein: CASSAAGLLPQETQYF. Full variable domain (outside the CDR3, taken from reference TRBV18 and TRBJ2-5): NAGVMQNPRHLVRRRGQEARLRCSPMKGHSHVYWYRQLPEEGLKFMVYLQKENIIDESGMPKERFSAEFPKEGPSILRIQQVVRGDSAAYFCASSAAGLLPQETQYFGPGTRLLVL.

Ten or more counts support this clonotype. CDR3 region: CSAYLVTGELFF. The CDR3 bases are TGCAGTGCTTACCTGGTAACCGGGGAGCTGTTTTTT. The chain joins TRBV20-1 to TRBJ2-2; D unclear. Looked up from germline, CDR1 is DFQATT and CDR2 is SNEGSKA (reference sequence). The ends were cut back, 5 bases at V and 5 bases at J, with 9 bases in the middle. This CDR3 is 12 amino acids long.

The chain links TRBV18 to TRBJ1-6, with 9 bases that match TRBD1. The V and J ends lost 6 bases and 7 bases, in that order; junction bases with no gene match: 10. The germline V gene encodes CDR1 KGHSH and CDR2 LQKENI. The CDR3 has 16 residues. DNA for the CDR3: TGTGCCAGCTCCCCCATTTCGGACAGGGGAAATTCACCCCTCCACTTT. It translates to CASSPISDRGNSPLHF.

This clonotype was seen a few times. The chain combines TRBV6-5 with TRBJ1-5, with TRBD1 as a possible D gene (5 bases). CDR1 MNHEY and CDR2 SVGAGI come from the germline V gene. Trimming pared 4 bases from V and 1 base from J, leaving 17 bases between. The CDR3 runs 17 residues. The DNA of the CDR3 is TGTGCCAGCAGTTTCACGCCCGCAGGGCCCAGCAATCAGCCCCAGCATTTT. Protein sequence: CASSFTPAGPSNQPQHF.

This clonotype was detected only a few times. V gene TRBV7-9 combines with J gene TRBJ2-3; D is possibly TRBD1 or TRBD2 (5 bases each). There are 16 residues in the CDR3. V was cut by 1 base and J by 4 bases, with 15 bases left in between. Germline lookup yields CDR1 SEHNR and CDR2 FQNEAQ (reference sequence). CDR3 bases: TGTGCCAGCAGCTTAGTGGGGGTCTTCGGGGCAGATACGCAGTATTTT. It translates to CASSLVGVFGADTQYF.

This clonotype was recorded at least ten times. The CDR3 reads CSALLAGPYEQYF. The CDR3 region has the DNA TGCAGTGCTCTGCTAGCGGGACCCTACGAGCAGTACTTC. The J gene is TRBJ2-7, the V gene TRBV20-1, with 9 bases lining up with TRBD2. The CDR3 runs to 13 residues. J was trimmed by 2 bases and V by 5 bases; bases with no gene match: 4. Germline CDR1 DFQATT, CDR2 SNEGSKA (reference sequence).

This clonotype appeared a few times. V and J are TRBV6-5 and TRBJ1-1; D may be TRBD1 (5 bases). Germline CDR1 MNHEY, CDR2 SVGAGI. V was shortened by 2 bases and J by 5 bases, with 12 bases between the two germline ends. This CDR3 spans 14 amino acids. As DNA, the CDR3 is TGTGCCAGCAGTTACCAGGGAATAAGGACTGAAGCTTTCTTT. Its protein product is CASSYQGIRTEAFF.

This clonotype has just a few counts. The chain joins TRBV5-1 to TRBJ2-5, with 7 bases identical to TRBD2. The CDR3 totals 14 residues. Losses at the gene ends were 3 bases for V and 2 bases for J; bases not matched to a gene: 4. CDR1 is SGHRS and CDR2 is YFSETQ in the germline V gene. CDR3 in DNA: TGCGCCAGCAGCTCCCGAGCGGGGCAAGAGACCCAGTACTTC. Translating gives CASSSRAGQETQYF.

CDR3 sequence: CASSMVSNTGELFF. CDR3 nucleotide sequence: TGTGCCAGCAGCATGGTCTCAAACACCGGGGAGCTGTTTTTT. The chain is built from TRBV7-3 and TRBJ2-2, with unresolved D. The CDR3 has 14 residues. V shed 5 bases and J shed 2 bases, with 9 bases lying between them. CDR1 is SGHTA, CDR2 FQGTGA, per germline.

This clonotype showed up many times. The rearrangement links TRBV12-3 or TRBV12-4 to TRBJ2-4, with D unclear. The CDR3 consists of 14 residues. Between the trimmed V and J ends, which lost 2 bases and 9 bases, there was a span of 14 bases. In nucleotides, the CDR3 is TGTGCCAGCAGTTTATGGTCCCTTAACAGCATTCAGTACTTC. Residues: CASSLWSLNSIQYF.

This clonotype was seen a few times. This chain links TRBV19 with TRBJ1-2; D remains ambiguous. Per germline, CDR1 LNHDA and CDR2 SQIVND (reference sequence). There are 14 residues in the CDR3. V lost 1 base and J lost 3, with 9 bases in between. The CDR3 loop is CASSIGQKDYGYTF. DNA of the CDR3: TGTGCCAGTAGTATAGGTCAGAAAGACTATGGCTACACCTTC.

This clonotype came up a few times. This chain uses TRBV5-1 with TRBJ2-5; 8 bases are a match to TRBD1. CDR1 and CDR2 from the germline V gene are SGHRS and YFSETQ. CDR3 length equals 15 residues. The V and J ends lost 0 bases and 2 bases, in that order; junction bases with no gene match: 3. The CDR3 is CASSLGRTGQETQYF. The CDR3, as DNA: TGCGCCAGCAGCTTGGGCCGGACAGGGCAAGAGACCCAGTACTTC.

This clonotype was counted only a few times. One end of the junction does not line up with germline, which may come from a read error. The V and J genes are TRBV12-3 or TRBV12-4 and TRBJ2-5; 7 bases match TRBD2. The CDR3 is made up of 12 amino acids. CDR3 nucleotides: TGTGCGAGCAGCGGGGTTGTTGAGACCCAGTACTTC. This codes for CASSGVVETQYF.

This clonotype was observed many times. The rearrangement joins TRBV19 to TRBJ2-7; 13 positions match TRBD2. The junction had 9 bases not matched to a gene; V was cut back by 6 bases and J by 4 bases. Germline assignment: CDR1 LNHDA and CDR2 SQIVND (reference sequence). The CDR3 spans 16 residues. The CDR3 here is CASSLGLAGEGYEQYF. In DNA, the CDR3 is TGTGCCAGTAGCCTCGGACTAGCGGGAGAGGGGTACGAGCAGTACTTC.

This chain uses TRBV13 with TRBJ2-1; 8 bases agree with TRBD2. Germline CDR1 PRHDT, CDR2 FYEKMQ (reference sequence). This CDR3 contains 17 residues. The junction had 17 bases not matched to a gene; V was cut back by 7 bases and J by 6 bases. The CDR3 is CASNAGTRRRFVNEQFF. The CDR3 nucleotides are TGTGCCAGCAATGCCGGGACTAGAAGGAGATTTGTCAATGAGCAGTTCTTC.

The V and J genes are TRBV2 and TRBJ2-4, with D possibly TRBD1 on 6 matching bases. The germline V gene encodes CDR1 SNHLY and CDR2 FYNNEI. V was shortened by 9 bases and J by 0 bases, with 21 bases between the two germline ends. The CDR3 is made up of 17 amino acids. CDR3 amino acids: CARLKGVANLAKNIQYF. As DNA, the CDR3 is TGTGCCAGATTGAAGGGGGTAGCGAACCTAGCCAAAAACATTCAGTACTTC. Supplemented by reference TRBV2 and TRBJ2-4, the full variable domain reads EPEVTQTPSHQVTQMGQEVILRCVPISNHLYFYWYRQILGQKVEFLVSFYNNEISEKSEIFDDQFSVERPDGSNFTLKIRSTKLEDSAMYFCARLKGVANLAKNIQYFGAGTRLSVL.

Note on this clonotype: This clone may be a read error of a much larger clone one base away. The J gene is TRBJ1-2, the V gene TRBV4-1; possible D gene TRBD1, 5 bases. The germline V gene encodes CDR1 MGHRA and CDR2 YSYEKL. There are 14 residues in the CDR3. CDR3 bases: TGCGCCAGCAGCCAAGTGGGGGGAAACTATGGCGACACCTTC. Translated: CASSQVGGNYGDTF.

This clonotype occurred a few times. J is TRBJ2-1 and V is TRBV20-1; 11 positions match TRBD1. The CDR3 loop spans 15 amino acids. CDR1 is DFQATT, CDR2 SNEGSKA, per germline (reference sequence). V lost 5 bases and J lost 6; bases outside the gene matches: 9. Here the CDR3 DNA reads TGCAGTGCTCCCAATCGGGGACAGGGGGGCAATGAGCAGTTCTTC. This encodes CSAPNRGQGGNEQFF.

The sample holds many counts of this clonotype. This chain uses TRBV4-2 with TRBJ2-7; D remains ambiguous. This CDR3 comprises 14 residues. Germline CDR1 and CDR2: LGHNA and YNFKEQ. The V end was cut by 3 bases, the J end by 5 bases, with 14 bases between. The CDR3 protein is CASSQDVLTHEQYF. The CDR3 region has the DNA TGTGCCAGCAGCCAGGATGTCTTGACCCACGAGCAGTACTTC.

This clonotype has at least ten counts. The chain links TRBV7-6 to TRBJ2-3; TRBD1 aligns across 8 bases. V dropped 5 bases and J dropped 4; count of bases not matched to a gene: 11. CDR1 and CDR2 from the germline V gene are SGHVS and FNYEAQ. This CDR3 contains 16 residues. DNA for the CDR3: TGTGCCAGCAGCCCCCGCCCGGACAGGGTTCCAGATACGCAGTATTTT. It translates to CASSPRPDRVPDTQYF. Full variable domain (remainder filled in from reference TRBV7-6 and TRBJ2-3): GAGVSQSPRYKVTKRGQDVALRCDPISGHVSLYWYRQALGQGPEFLTYFNYEAQQDKSGLPNDRFSAERPEGSISTLTIQRTEQRDSAMYRCASSPRPDRVPDTQYFGPGTRLTVL.

This clonotype showed up many times. The chain links TRBV6-2 or TRBV6-3 to TRBJ1-2; D remains unclear. This CDR3 comprises 15 residues. Between the trimmed V and J ends, which lost 0 bases and 3 bases, there was a span of 11 bases. Per the germline V gene, CDR1 is MNHEY and CDR2 is SVGEGT. CDR3 in amino acids: CASSYSTAVHYGYTF. The DNA of the CDR3 is TGTGCCAGCAGTTACTCGACGGCAGTTCACTATGGCTACACCTTC.

In its sample, this clonotype was seen a few times. This chain joins TRBV7-2 and TRBJ1-1; D is uncertain. The CDR3 spans 12 residues. CDR1 and CDR2 (germline): SGHTA, FQGNSA. The V and J ends lost 5 bases and 5 bases respectively, with 9 bases between them. The CDR3 DNA follows: TGTGCCAGCAGCCTTGAGTGGACTGAAGCTTTCTTT. Its protein product is CASSLEWTEAFF.

This clonotype has ten or more counts. This chain connects TRBV29-1 to TRBJ2-4; D not resolved. The V gene lost 4 bases and the J gene lost 3 bases, with 10 bases spanning the gap. This CDR3 has 13 amino acids. Germline assignment: CDR1 SQVTM and CDR2 ANQGSEA. CDR3 region: CSVVVGYKNIQYF. CDR3 DNA sequence: TGCAGCGTTGTAGTGGGCTACAAAAACATTCAGTACTTC.

This clonotype has at least ten counts. The chain uses TRBV15 and TRBJ2-1, with 8 bases identical to TRBD1. V lost 3 bases and J lost 9; bases outside the gene matches: 4. The CDR3 extends over 13 amino acids. CDR1 is LNHNV, CDR2 YYDKDF, per germline (reference sequence). This CDR3 is CATSSEDRVEQFF. The CDR3 nucleotides read TGTGCCACCAGCAGCGAGGACAGGGTTGAGCAGTTCTTC.

This clonotype was seen repeatedly, ten times or more. This chain joins TRBV5-1 and TRBJ2-7; D is unresolved. The CDR3 is 17 amino acids. Germline V gives CDR1 SGHRS, CDR2 YFSETQ. The V end was cut by 4 bases, the J end by 0 bases, with 20 bases between. The CDR3 spells CASSHQVDPKSSYEQYF. The CDR3 DNA is TGCGCCAGCAGCCACCAGGTAGACCCTAAGAGCTCCTACGAGCAGTACTTC.

The table lists this clonotype with a count of one. V is TRBV4-2 and J is TRBJ2-7; D gene uncertain. The V gene lost 8 bases and the J gene lost 4 bases, with 15 bases spanning the gap. The CDR3 is 13 residues long. Germline V gene data show CDR1 as LGHNA and CDR2 as YNFKEQ. CDR3 amino acids: CASGPRFLYEQYF. CDR3 DNA sequence: TGTGCCAGCGGCCCCCGTTTCCTTTACGAGCAGTACTTC.

This clonotype was seen more than once but under ten times. The chain is built from TRBV18 and TRBJ2-5; D tentatively reads TRBD1 or TRBD2 (5 bases each). V lost 6 bases, J lost 6 bases, and 26 bases lay in between. From germline, CDR1 is KGHSH and CDR2 LQKENI. CDR3 length: 17 amino acids. The CDR3 spells CASSLTIDRRGGQTQYF. Here the CDR3 DNA reads TGTGCCAGCTCGCTCACAATTGACCGACGGGGCGGACAGACCCAGTACTTC.